Listed here are 12 T cell receptor beta chains from one sample, sequenced in a study of response to subunit inactivated influenza vaccine. TCRdb used MiXCR to reprocess the RT-PCR reads, holding one entry per CDR3 protein. The profile covers about 160,000 distinct CDR3 sequences, with about a tenth appearing a single time and 9.5% to 15% taken by the ten largest. The sample here was non-naive T cells sorted from PBMCs, taken 35 to 45 days after vaccination. The origin of the receptors is a man in his fifties or sixties who received an inactivated influenza vaccine.

At least ten counts were recorded for this clonotype. This chain uses TRBV5-1 with TRBJ2-3; D not resolved. Per germline, CDR1 SGHRS and CDR2 YFSETQ. The CDR3 spans 14 residues. Trimming took 7 bases from V and 2 from J, leaving 14 bases between them. The CDR3 region is CASSFTDPTDTQYF. In DNA, the CDR3 is TGCGCCAGCTCATTTACGGACCCCACAGATACGCAGTATTTT.

This clonotype was found many times. The CDR3 spells CASTRTGGTEAFF. As DNA, the CDR3 is TGTGCCAGCACCAGGACAGGGGGCACTGAAGCTTTCTTT. The gene calls are TRBV6-1 and TRBJ1-1; TRBD1 agrees at 10 bases. Trimming removed 7 bases from V and 4 bases from J; junction bases left unmatched: 3. The germline gives CDR1 MNHNS, CDR2 SASEGT. This CDR3 spans 13 amino acids.

The rearrangement uses TRBV5-1 and TRBJ1-4; unclear D gene. V dropped 0 bases and J dropped 11 bases, with 17 bases sitting between them. The CDR3 totals 15 residues. Germline V gene data show CDR1 as SGHRS and CDR2 as YFSETQ. The CDR3 here is CASSLDTGLSRKLFF. In nucleotides, the CDR3 is TGCGCCAGCAGCTTGGACACGGGGTTGAGTAGGAAACTGTTTTTT.

The rearrangement uses TRBV29-1 and TRBJ2-3, with D uncertain. CDR3 size: 11 residues. Germline values: CDR1 SQVTM, CDR2 ANQGSEA. Trimming removed 8 bases at V and 5 bases at J, with 11 bases between. The CDR3 region has the DNA TGCAGCTCCAAACGCTTAGATACGCAGTATTTT. It translates to CSSKRLDTQYF.

This clonotype was observed a handful of times. The chain links TRBV7-8 to TRBJ2-3; 7 positions match TRBD2. This CDR3 comprises 15 residues. Germline V CDR1 and CDR2: SGHVS, FQNEAQ. V lost 2 bases, J lost 1 base, and 3 bases stayed unmatched. The CDR3 DNA follows: TGTGCCAGCAGCTTACGGGGGGATGGCACAGATACGCAGTATTTT. This codes for CASSLRGDGTDTQYF.

Many counts were recorded for this clonotype. The chain links TRBV7-6 to TRBJ1-3, with TRBD1 matching 9 bases. CDR3 size: 15 residues. With V trimmed by 3 bases and J by 4 bases, 4 bases remained unmatched. Germline CDR1 SGHVS, CDR2 FNYEAQ. DNA of the CDR3: TGTGCCAGCAGCTTGGAGGGACAGGGAGGAAACACCATATATTTT. Its translation is CASSLEGQGGNTIYF. Filled out from reference TRBV7-6 and TRBJ1-3, the complete variable domain reads GAGVSQSPRYKVTKRGQDVALRCDPISGHVSLYWYRQALGQGPEFLTYFNYEAQQDKSGLPNDRFSAERPEGSISTLTIQRTEQRDSAMYRCASSLEGQGGNTIYFGEGSWLTVV.

The chain joins TRBV14 to TRBJ2-5, with 9 nucleotides matching TRBD2. Unmatched junction bases numbered 1, after V lost 1 base and J lost 1 base. The CDR3 loop spans 15 amino acids. Germline CDR1 SGHDN, CDR2 FVKESK. This chain's CDR3 is CASSQGGLAQETQYF. The CDR3, as DNA: TGTGCCAGCAGCCAAGGGGGACTAGCCCAAGAGACCCAGTACTTC.

This clonotype occurred a few times. At one of its ends the junction is not consistent with the germline gene, which may arise from a read error. The genes are TRBV7-3 and TRBJ2-3, with 14 bases aligning to TRBD2. The CDR3 is 16 amino acids. CDR1 is SGHTA and CDR2 is FQGTGA in the germline V gene. CDR3 in amino acids: CASSPGLAGVTDSQYF. The CDR3, as DNA: TGTGCCAGCAGCCCGGGACTAGCGGGAGTCACAGATTCGCAGTATTTT. The full variable domain, completed using reference TRBV7-3 and TRBJ2-3, is GAGVSQTPSNKVTEKGKYVELRCDPISGHTALYWYRQSLGQGPEFLIYFQGTGAADDSGLPNDRFFAVRPEGSVSTLKIQRTERGDSAVYLCASSPGLAGVTDSQYFGPGTRLTVL.

This clonotype was seen a few times. This rearrangement joins TRBV20-1 to TRBJ2-2, with 9 bases lining up with TRBD1. Germline assignment: CDR1 DFQATT and CDR2 SNEGSKA (reference sequence). This CDR3 contains 16 residues. J gave up 7 bases and V 1 base, and 10 bases lay outside the gene matches. The CDR3: CSARAFPGQGYGELFF. CDR3 coding DNA: TGCAGTGCTAGAGCTTTTCCGGGACAGGGATACGGGGAGCTGTTTTTT.

The chain recombines TRBV4-3 with TRBJ2-5, with 9 bases matching TRBD1. CDR1 and CDR2 from the germline V gene are LGHNA and YSLEER. There are 15 residues in the CDR3. The ends lost 3 bases at V and 5 bases at J; junction bases unmatched: 7. The CDR3 here is CASSQAGQGVETQYF. CDR3 in DNA: TGCGCCAGCAGCCAGGCGGGACAGGGAGTCGAGACCCAGTACTTC.

As concerns this clonotype: One end of the junction is discordant with germline, which a read error may explain. V gene TRBV3-1 combines with J gene TRBJ2-7, with unresolved D. CDR1 and CDR2 (germline): LGHDT, YNNKEL (reference sequence). The CDR3 has 9 residues. Here the CDR3 reads CASGQDEYF. The CDR3 DNA follows: TGTGCCAGCGGCCAGGATGAGTACTTC.

The rearrangement links TRBV5-1 to TRBJ2-5, with a weak D call TRBD2 (6 bases). The germline V and J ends were trimmed by 6 bases and 1 base, with 10 bases remaining between them. The CDR3 sequence is 13 residues long. Germline lookup yields CDR1 SGHRS and CDR2 YFSETQ. This CDR3 is CASNSGVQETQYF. The CDR3 DNA reads TGCGCCAGCAATTCGGGGGTCCAAGAGACCCAGTACTTC.